Following are 32 T cell receptor beta chains from one sample sequenced in a study of blood T cell repertoires in COVID-19. The table came from immunoSEQ multiplex PCR; TCRdb's copy has only in-frame clones and leaves some out. The sample includes about 100,000 clones, over 75% seen only once; the top ten take about 4.2%. Sequencing input: peripheral blood. These receptors came from a man aged 55 to 70 with acute or convalescent COVID-19.

The chain uses TRBV6-5 and TRBJ1-6; no clear D. The CDR3 loop spans 13 amino acids. The V end lost 1 base, the J end lost 8 bases, and 6 bases lay between the germline ends. Germline lookup yields CDR1 MNHEY and CDR2 SVGAGI. The CDR3 DNA reads as TGTGCCAGCAGTTACTTTGGAGATTCACCCCTCCACTTT. This sequence encodes CASSYFGDSPLHF.

The chain employs TRBV6-2 or TRBV6-3 and TRBJ2-5; D gene uncertain. V dropped 6 bases and J dropped 3 bases, with 29 bases sitting between them. Germline V lookup: CDR1 MNHEY, CDR2 SVGEGT. The CDR3 extends over 19 amino acids. The CDR3 region is CASSPLPGAYDRRKETQYF. CDR3 in DNA: TGTGCCAGCAGCCCTTTACCCGGAGCTTACGATCGACGGAAAGAGACCCAGTACTTC.

DNA for the CDR3: TGTGCCAGCAGCTTCCCGACAGGGGCAAATACCTACGAGCAGTACTTC. Amino acids: CASSFPTGANTYEQYF. This chain joins TRBV7-9 and TRBJ2-7, with 8 bases lining up with TRBD1. V was clipped by 3 bases and J by 2 bases; unmatched bases: 9. The CDR3 runs 16 residues. Germline assignment: CDR1 SEHNR and CDR2 FQNEAQ (reference sequence).

The rearrangement links TRBV18 to TRBJ2-7, with 13 bases matching TRBD2. The CDR3 runs 16 residues. V was pared by 4 bases and J by 3 bases, with 6 bases of the junction left unmatched. The germline V gene encodes CDR1 KGHSH and CDR2 LQKENI. CDR3 amino acids: CASSRSGLAGDYEQYF. The CDR3 nucleotides are TGTGCCAGCTCACGGAGTGGACTAGCGGGAGACTACGAGCAGTACTTC.

In its sample, this clone was seen a few times. The chain is built from TRBV3-1 (or the pseudogene TRBV3-2) and TRBJ2-5; TRBD1 is a possible D gene (5 bases). Germline-derived CDR1 and CDR2 are LGHDT and YNNKEL (reference sequence). The CDR3 extends over 15 amino acids. V was trimmed by 2 bases and J by 1 base, leaving 11 bases between them. CDR3 DNA sequence: TGTGCCAGCAGCCAAAACCAGGGCTTCCAAGAGACCCAGTACTTC. The encoded protein is CASSQNQGFQETQYF.

This clone has a single count. This chain connects TRBV11-3 to TRBJ2-5; weak D call: TRBD1 (5 bases). V lost 5 bases to trimming and J lost 1 base, with 23 bases between them. Germline V lookup: CDR1 SGHNT, CDR2 YENEEA. The CDR3 has 18 residues. DNA of the CDR3: TGTGCCAGCAGCCCCATCCGGGTCAGGGAATTGGGCCAAGAGACCCAGTACTTC. It translates to CASSPIRVRELGQETQYF.

The gene calls are TRBV18 and TRBJ1-1; D uncertain. CDR1 KGHSH and CDR2 LQKENI come from the germline V gene. Trimming pared 1 base from V and 2 bases from J, leaving 8 bases between. The CDR3 spans 14 residues. CDR3 coding DNA: TGTGCCAGCTCACCACAAGAGGGAAACACTGAAGCTTTCTTT. Its protein product is CASSPQEGNTEAFF.

In this sample, this clone turned up a few times. V is TRBV7-8 and J is TRBJ1-5; the match to TRBD1 covers 9 bases. The CDR3 runs to 20 residues. The germline gives CDR1 SGHVS, CDR2 FQNEAQ. Germline trimming cut 2 bases from V and 5 bases from J; bases unmatched to any gene: 19. The CDR3 loop reads CASSLKGTGIFAHLDQPQHF. The DNA of the CDR3 is TGTGCCAGCAGCTTAAAGGGGACAGGGATTTTTGCCCACCTAGATCAGCCCCAGCATTTT.

The sample holds one count of this clone. This sequence joins TRBV5-1 and TRBJ2-3, with 9 bases matching TRBD2. Per the germline V gene, CDR1 is SGHRS and CDR2 is YFSETQ. With 4 bases clipped from V and 6 bases from J, the junction kept 6 bases outside the gene matches. This CDR3 is built from 14 residues. Written as DNA, the CDR3 is TGCGCCAGCAGCGACCGCAGCGGGGGGGATACGCAGTATTTT. It translates to CASSDRSGGDTQYF. The full variable domain, in which reference TRBV5-1 and TRBJ2-3 provide the parts outside the CDR3, is KAGVTQTPRYLIKTRGQQVTLSCSPISGHRSVSWYQQTPGQGLQFLFEYFSETQRNKGNFPGRFSGRQFSNSRSEMNVSTLELGDSALYLCASSDRSGGDTQYFGPGTRLTVL.

This clone was seen once. The chain uses TRBV5-4 and TRBJ1-1, with D tentatively TRBD1 (5 bases). CDR1 SGHNT and CDR2 YYREEE come from the germline V gene (reference sequence). V shed 1 base and J shed 5 bases, with 9 bases lying between them. CDR3 size: 13 residues. The chain's CDR3 is CASSLRGGTEAFF. The CDR3 nucleotides are TGTGCCAGCAGCTTGAGGGGTGGGACTGAAGCTTTCTTT.

The chain carries TRBV11-3 and TRBJ2-1; TRBD2 might be the D (5 bases). Trimming took off 5 bases at V and 0 bases at J, with 14 bases between the two ends. Germline CDR1 is SGHNT and CDR2 is YENEEA. This CDR3 spans 16 amino acids. CDR3 DNA sequence: TGTGCCAGCAGCCCGTTTAGAGGGAGCTCCTACAATGAGCAGTTCTTC. The encoded protein is CASSPFRGSSYNEQFF. Drawing the rest from reference TRBV11-3 and TRBJ2-1, the complete variable domain is EAGVVQSPRYKIIEKKQPVAFWCNPISGHNTLYWYLQNLGQGPELLIRYENEEAVDDSQLPKDRFSAERLKGVDSTLKIQPAELGDSAVYLCASSPFRGSSYNEQFFGPGTRLTVL.

This chain connects TRBV7-2 to TRBJ1-3; D unresolved. Between the trimmed V and J ends, which lost 5 bases and 0 bases, there was a span of 11 bases. CDR1 and CDR2 from the germline V gene are SGHTA and FQGNSA. This CDR3 region has 15 residues. The CDR3 reads CASSPTPLSGNTIYF. CDR3 DNA sequence: TGTGCCAGCAGCCCCACCCCACTCTCTGGAAACACCATATATTTT.

This chain connects TRBV7-9 to TRBJ2-1; TRBD2 agrees at 7 bases. The germline V gene encodes CDR1 SEHNR and CDR2 FQNEAQ (reference sequence). The trim removed 0 bases at V and 4 bases at J, leaving 12 bases unmatched. There are 18 residues in the CDR3. For the CDR3, the DNA is TGTGCCAGCAGCTTAGCGCCCGTACTAGCGCGATTTTACAATGAGCAGTTCTTC. This codes for CASSLAPVLARFYNEQFF.

The chain joins TRBV28 to TRBJ2-2, with 12 bases fitting TRBD1. Germline V gene data show CDR1 as MDHEN and CDR2 as SYDVKM. V lost 6 bases, J lost 4 bases, and 3 bases stayed unmatched. The CDR3 spans 15 residues. DNA for the CDR3: TGTGCCAGCAGCGGGGACAGGGGGCCCACCGGGGAGCTGTTTTTT. Translated: CASSGDRGPTGELFF.

The chain carries TRBV20-1 and TRBJ2-7; D not resolved. This CDR3 is 11 amino acids long. The V gene's germline CDR1 is DFQATT and CDR2 SNEGSKA (reference sequence). The ends were cut back, 6 bases at V and 3 bases at J, with 9 bases in the middle. DNA for the CDR3: TGCAGTGCACACAACCACTACGAGCAGTACTTC. Translated: CSAHNHYEQYF.

This clone was seen a handful of times. The genes are TRBV5-1 and TRBJ2-5; D possibly corresponds to TRBD2 (7 bases). Trimming took 5 bases from V and 5 from J, leaving 16 bases between them. The V gene's germline CDR1 is SGHRS and CDR2 YFSETQ. This CDR3 contains 14 residues. Here the CDR3 reads CASSPRGGSETQYF. CDR3 nucleotides: TGCGCCAGCAGTCCTAGGGGGGGGTCGGAGACCCAGTACTTC. The full variable domain, completed using reference TRBV5-1 and TRBJ2-5, is KAGVTQTPRYLIKTRGQQVTLSCSPISGHRSVSWYQQTPGQGLQFLFEYFSETQRNKGNFPGRFSGRQFSNSRSEMNVSTLELGDSALYLCASSPRGGSETQYFGPGTRLLVL.

The chain uses TRBV6-6 and TRBJ2-1, with a weak D call TRBD2 (8 bases). Germline V CDR1 and CDR2: MNHNY, SVGAGI (reference sequence). The V end lost 5 bases, the J end lost 1 base, and 18 bases lay between the germline ends. This CDR3 contains 17 residues. The CDR3 reads CASSPRGGQYSYNEQFF. The CDR3 region has the DNA TGTGCCAGCAGTCCACGGGGGGGACAGTATTCCTACAATGAGCAGTTCTTC.

This clone was picked up one time. The V call is TRBV9, the J call TRBJ1-5; 7 bases map to TRBD1. Germline CDR1 is SGDLS and CDR2 is YYNGEE. The CDR3 is made up of 15 amino acids. The V gene end was trimmed by 0 bases and the J gene end by 3 bases; junction bases not matched to a gene: 3. The CDR3 region is CASSVEGAVNQPQHF. The CDR3, as DNA: TGTGCCAGCAGCGTAGAGGGGGCAGTCAATCAGCCCCAGCATTTT. Together with reference TRBV9 and TRBJ1-5, the CDR3 gives the full variable domain: DSGVTQTPKHLITATGQRVTLRCSPRSGDLSVYWYQQSLDQGLQFLIQYYNGEERAKGNILERFSAQQFPDLHSELNLSSLELGDSALYFCASSVEGAVNQPQHFGDGTRLSIL.

This clone came up a few times. The chain uses TRBV2 and TRBJ2-1; D perhaps matches TRBD1 (5 bases). CDR3 length: 15 amino acids. V shed 3 bases and J shed 0 bases, with 9 bases lying between them. Germline values: CDR1 SNHLY, CDR2 FYNNEI. This CDR3 is CASSEDRGSYNEQFF. The CDR3 DNA follows: TGTGCCAGCAGTGAGGATAGGGGCTCCTACAATGAGCAGTTCTTC.

The gene calls are TRBV5-1 and TRBJ2-2, with 12 bases identical to TRBD1. The germline gives CDR1 SGHRS, CDR2 YFSETQ. CDR3 length: 15 residues. Losses at the gene ends were 4 bases for V and 8 bases for J; bases not matched to a gene: 6. DNA for the CDR3: TGCGCCAGCAGCACCGGGACAGGGGGCGCGGGGGAGCTGTTTTTT. This codes for CASSTGTGGAGELFF.

This chain joins TRBV6-2 or TRBV6-3 and TRBJ1-5; 8 positions match TRBD1. The length of the CDR3 is 16 residues. With V trimmed by 4 bases and J by 2 bases, 7 bases remained unmatched. The germline CDR1 and CDR2 sequences are MNHEY and SVGEGT. CDR3 sequence (DNA): TGTGCCAGCAGTTGGTGGTCAGGGGGCGGCAATCAGCCCCAGCATTTT. Translated, it gives CASSWWSGGGNQPQHF.

The rearrangement uses TRBV5-4 and TRBJ2-4, with D maybe TRBD2 (5 bases). V was pared by 5 bases and J by 1 base, with 13 bases between. This CDR3 has 15 amino acids. The germline gives CDR1 SGHNT, CDR2 YYREEE (reference sequence). In DNA, the CDR3 is TGTGCCAGCAGACTAGGTGGGTCGGCCAAAAACATTCAGTACTTC. This encodes CASRLGGSAKNIQYF.

CDR3 coding DNA: TGTGCCACCTTAAAAGGGACTAGCTCCAATGAGCAGTTCTTC. Translated, it gives CATLKGTSSNEQFF. The chain combines TRBV3-1 (or the pseudogene TRBV3-2) with TRBJ2-1; TRBD2 matches 9 bases. Germline V gene lookup returns CDR1 LGHDT and CDR2 YNNKEL (reference sequence). J gave up 6 bases and V 10 bases, and 10 bases lay outside the gene matches. The CDR3 length is 14 residues.

The V and J genes are TRBV2 and TRBJ1-1; no reliable D call. The length of the CDR3 is 13 residues. CDR1 and CDR2 from the germline V gene are SNHLY and FYNNEI. Trimming removed 3 bases at V and 2 bases at J, with 7 bases between. The CDR3 DNA sequence: TGTGCCAGCAGTGAGTCGGGAAACACTGAAGCTTTCTTT. This codes for CASSESGNTEAFF.

This chain connects TRBV6-2 or TRBV6-3 to TRBJ2-7; tentatively, D is TRBD2 (6 bases). The CDR3 runs to 13 residues. Trimming took 3 bases from V and 3 from J, leaving 9 bases between them. Germline V lookup: CDR1 MNHEY, CDR2 SVGEGT. The CDR3 sequence: CASSYGGSYEQYF. The CDR3 DNA reads TGTGCCAGCAGTTATGGGGGGAGCTACGAGCAGTACTTC.

This chain links TRBV3-1 (or the pseudogene TRBV3-2) with TRBJ2-1; 7 bases align to TRBD2. Germline lookup yields CDR1 LGHDT and CDR2 YNNKEL (reference sequence). The CDR3 totals 16 residues. The V segment lost 1 base and the J segment 2 bases; nucleotides outside the gene matches: 5. Here the CDR3 DNA reads TGTGCCAGCAGCCAAGTAGGTGGGAGGGCCTACAATGAGCAGTTCTTC. It translates to CASSQVGGRAYNEQFF.

The chain joins TRBV28 to TRBJ2-3; TRBD2 agrees at 13 bases. This CDR3 has 15 amino acids. V trimming: 5 bases; J trimming: 9 bases; junction bases outside the gene matches: 8. Germline V gene sequence: CDR1 MDHEN, CDR2 SYDVKM. CDR3 amino acids: CASSPQLAGGRTQYF. The CDR3, as DNA: TGTGCCAGCAGTCCGCAACTAGCGGGGGGGCGGACGCAGTATTTT.

This clone showed up many times. The same CDR3 is also encoded by other DNA sequences in this sample. The rearrangement links TRBV18 to TRBJ1-5; no reliable D call. V was pared by 3 bases and J by 4 bases, with 7 bases between. Germline assignment: CDR1 KGHSH and CDR2 LQKENI. There are 13 residues in the CDR3. CDR3 nucleotides: TGTGCCAGCTCACCGTCGGGAAATCAGCCCCAGCATTTT. Translation: CASSPSGNQPQHF.

The rearrangement links TRBV5-4 to TRBJ2-2; a weak D match, TRBD2 (5 bases). Per germline, CDR1 SGHNT and CDR2 YYREEE (reference sequence). V lost 4 bases and J lost 1, with 11 bases in between. This CDR3 spans 15 amino acids. The CDR3 DNA follows: TGTGCCAGCAGCCCGGACTTGATGAACACCGGGGAGCTGTTTTTT. It specifies CASSPDLMNTGELFF.

The chain carries TRBV6-5 and TRBJ1-2, with 7 bases identical to TRBD1. This CDR3 comprises 15 residues. CDR1 and CDR2 (germline): MNHEY, SVGAGI. With V trimmed by 8 bases and J by 1 base, 10 bases remained unmatched. The CDR3 bases are TGTGCCAGCCACCCTCCAGGGGGGAATAACTATGGCTACACCTTC. As protein: CASHPPGGNNYGYTF.

CDR3 DNA sequence: TGTGCCAGCAGCTCGAGGGGGACAGCCCTACCGTGGGAGACCCAGTACTTC. Its protein is CASSSRGTALPWETQYF. The genes are TRBV7-9 and TRBJ2-5, with 7 bases matching TRBD1. V was clipped by 4 bases and J by 5 bases; unmatched bases: 16. Germline V CDR1 and CDR2: SEHNR, FQNEAQ (reference sequence). The CDR3 is 17 amino acids.

This sequence joins TRBV6-5 and TRBJ1-1, with D tentatively TRBD1 (5 bases). Deletions cut 6 bases from V and 5 bases from J, with 13 bases between. CDR1 and CDR2 (germline): MNHEY, SVGAGI. The CDR3 contains 13 residues. The CDR3 DNA reads as TGTGCCAGCAGCCTGACAGAAGAGACTGAAGCTTTCTTT. It codes for CASSLTEETEAFF.